The present T cell receptor beta chain was sequenced within a study of blood T cell repertoires in COVID-19. Turning to the study itself: Some COVID-19 samples were acute and others convalescent; all came from the United States, Italy and Spain.

Germline assignment: CDR1 ENHRY and CDR2 SYGVKD. Trimming took 7 bases from V and 4 from J; bases not matched to a gene: 5. The CDR3 loop spans 13 amino acids. Assay: immunoSEQ multiplex PCR; the TCRdb copy retains only in-frame clones and omits some. The sample consists of 25,000 to 30,000 clones, roughly 89% of them appearing once. The chain is built from TRBV10-3 and TRBJ2-3; 7 positions agree with TRBD2. This sequence originates from a human donor in a cohort sampled during active COVID-19. The sequencing input was peripheral blood. The CDR3 is CAIKGEGSDTQYF. CDR3 coding DNA: TGTGCCATCAAAGGGGAGGGTTCAGATACGCAGTATTTT.